Sequencing of this TCR beta chain was carried out in a study of control samples from healthy donors and cancer patients (dated by TCRdb to between 2020 and 2021). The table lists this clone with a few counts. No cognate antigen has been identified for it. There are no base qualities to consult, and no much larger clone falls within one base. Libraries were prepared through the immunoSEQ multiplex PCR assay. Held by TCRdb, this immuneACCESS table contains in-frame sequences only and omits some clones. Under half of the omission traces to an unresolved V gene where checked; the cause of the rest is unknown. The sample yields 100,000 to 150,000 clones; about 90% were counted once. The biggest ten clones account for around 1.8% of the sample. V and J are trimmed by 0 bases and 0 bases, and the gene matches miss 0 bases of the junction. CDR1 and CDR2 are drawn from the germline V gene: MGHRA, YSYEKL. The CDR3 goes from the cysteine to the phenylalanine over 16 residues. Of the read, only the CDR3 DNA is kept; its 48 bases are in frame from base 1.

Source material: blood. This TCR was sampled from a man aged 18 to 29 in good health. The sequence links TRBV4-1 to TRBJ2-2, and 8 junction bases match TRBD1. The DNA is TGCGCCAGCAGCCAAGAGACAGGGGCGAACACCGGGGAGCTGTTTTTT. The resulting protein is CASSQETGANTGELFF.